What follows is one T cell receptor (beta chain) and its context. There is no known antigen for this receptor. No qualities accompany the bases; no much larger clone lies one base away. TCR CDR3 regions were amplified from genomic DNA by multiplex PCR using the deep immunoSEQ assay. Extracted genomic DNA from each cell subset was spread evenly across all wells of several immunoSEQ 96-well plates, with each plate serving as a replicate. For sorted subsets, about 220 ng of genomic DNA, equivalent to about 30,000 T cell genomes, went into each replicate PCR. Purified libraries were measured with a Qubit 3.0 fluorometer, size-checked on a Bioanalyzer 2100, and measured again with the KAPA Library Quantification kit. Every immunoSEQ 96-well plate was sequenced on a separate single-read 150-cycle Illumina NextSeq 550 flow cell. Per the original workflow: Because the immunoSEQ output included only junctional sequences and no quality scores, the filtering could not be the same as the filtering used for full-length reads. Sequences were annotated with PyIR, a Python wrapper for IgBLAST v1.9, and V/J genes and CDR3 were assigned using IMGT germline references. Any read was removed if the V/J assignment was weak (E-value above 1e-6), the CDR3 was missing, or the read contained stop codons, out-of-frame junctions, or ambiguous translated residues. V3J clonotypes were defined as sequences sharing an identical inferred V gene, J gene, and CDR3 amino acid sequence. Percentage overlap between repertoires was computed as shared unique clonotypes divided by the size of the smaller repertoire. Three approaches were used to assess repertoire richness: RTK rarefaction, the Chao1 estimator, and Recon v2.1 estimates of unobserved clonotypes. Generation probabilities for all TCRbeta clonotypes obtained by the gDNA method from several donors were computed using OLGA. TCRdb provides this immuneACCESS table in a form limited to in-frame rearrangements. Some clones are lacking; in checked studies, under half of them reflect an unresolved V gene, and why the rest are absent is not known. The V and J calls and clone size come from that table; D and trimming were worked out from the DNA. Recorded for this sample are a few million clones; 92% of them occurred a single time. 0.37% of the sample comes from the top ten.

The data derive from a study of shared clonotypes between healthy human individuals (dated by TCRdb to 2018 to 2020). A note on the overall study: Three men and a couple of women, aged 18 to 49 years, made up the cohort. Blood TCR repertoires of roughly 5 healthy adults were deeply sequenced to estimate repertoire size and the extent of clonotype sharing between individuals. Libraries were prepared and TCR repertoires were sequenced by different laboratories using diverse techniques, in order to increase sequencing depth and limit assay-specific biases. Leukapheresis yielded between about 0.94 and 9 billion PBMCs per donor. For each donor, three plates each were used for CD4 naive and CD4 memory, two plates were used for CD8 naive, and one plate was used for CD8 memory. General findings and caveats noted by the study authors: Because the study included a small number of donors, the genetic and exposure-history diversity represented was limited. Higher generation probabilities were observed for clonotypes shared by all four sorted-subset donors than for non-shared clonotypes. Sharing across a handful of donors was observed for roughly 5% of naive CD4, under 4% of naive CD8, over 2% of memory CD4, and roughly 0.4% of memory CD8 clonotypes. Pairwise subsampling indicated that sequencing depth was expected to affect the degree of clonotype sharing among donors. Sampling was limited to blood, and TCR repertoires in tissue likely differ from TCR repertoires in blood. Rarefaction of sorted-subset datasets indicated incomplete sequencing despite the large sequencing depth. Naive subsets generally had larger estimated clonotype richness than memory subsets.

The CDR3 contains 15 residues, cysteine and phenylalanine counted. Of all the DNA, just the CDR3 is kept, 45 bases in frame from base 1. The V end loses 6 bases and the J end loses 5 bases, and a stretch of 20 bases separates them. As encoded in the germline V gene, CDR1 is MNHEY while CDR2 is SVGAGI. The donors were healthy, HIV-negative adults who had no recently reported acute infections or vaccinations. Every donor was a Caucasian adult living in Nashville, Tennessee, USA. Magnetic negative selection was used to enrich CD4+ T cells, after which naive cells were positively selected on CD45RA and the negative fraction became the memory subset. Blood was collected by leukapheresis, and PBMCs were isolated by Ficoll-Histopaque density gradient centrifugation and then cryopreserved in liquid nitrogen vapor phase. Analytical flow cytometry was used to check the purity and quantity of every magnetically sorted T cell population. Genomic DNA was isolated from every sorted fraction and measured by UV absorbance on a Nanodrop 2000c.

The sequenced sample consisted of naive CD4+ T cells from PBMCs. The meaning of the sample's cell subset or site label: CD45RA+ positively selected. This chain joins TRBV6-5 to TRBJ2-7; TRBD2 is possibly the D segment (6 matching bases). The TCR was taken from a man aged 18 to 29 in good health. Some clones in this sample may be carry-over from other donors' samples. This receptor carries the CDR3 CASRSAGTSPNEQYF. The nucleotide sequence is TGTGCCAGCAGGAGCGCCGGGACTTCACCAAACGAGCAGTACTTC.